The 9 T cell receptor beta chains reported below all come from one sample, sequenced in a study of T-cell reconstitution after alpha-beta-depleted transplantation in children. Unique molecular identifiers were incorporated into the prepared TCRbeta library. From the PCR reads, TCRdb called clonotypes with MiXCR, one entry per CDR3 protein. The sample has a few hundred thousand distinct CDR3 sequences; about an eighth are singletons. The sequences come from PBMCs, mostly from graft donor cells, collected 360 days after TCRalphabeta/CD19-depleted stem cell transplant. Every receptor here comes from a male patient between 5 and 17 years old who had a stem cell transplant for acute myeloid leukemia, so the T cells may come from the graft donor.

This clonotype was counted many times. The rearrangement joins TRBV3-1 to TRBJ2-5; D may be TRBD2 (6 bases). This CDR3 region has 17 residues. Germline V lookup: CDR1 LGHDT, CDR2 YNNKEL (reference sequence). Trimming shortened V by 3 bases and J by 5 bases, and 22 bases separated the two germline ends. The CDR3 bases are TGTGCCAGCAGCCATCTTACCCTGGGACTGCTGGGGGAGACCCAGTACTTC. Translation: CASSHLTLGLLGETQYF.

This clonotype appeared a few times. The CDR3 reads CASSFGTGTIQAGELFF. Written as DNA, the CDR3 is TGTGCCAGCAGCTTTGGGACAGGGACGATTCAGGCCGGGGAGCTGTTTTTT. The rearrangement links TRBV7-9 to TRBJ2-2, with 9 nucleotides matching TRBD1. The germline gives CDR1 SEHNR, CDR2 FQNEAQ (reference sequence). This CDR3 contains 17 residues. After removal of 3 bases from V and 6 bases from J, the junction contained 11 bases not matched to a gene.

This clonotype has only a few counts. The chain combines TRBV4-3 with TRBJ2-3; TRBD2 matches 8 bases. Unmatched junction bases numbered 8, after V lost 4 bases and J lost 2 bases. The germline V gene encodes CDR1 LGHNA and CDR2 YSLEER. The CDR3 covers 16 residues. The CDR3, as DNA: TGCGCCAGCAGCCCTGGCGGGAGGCCCTTCACAGATACGCAGTATTTT. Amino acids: CASSPGGRPFTDTQYF.

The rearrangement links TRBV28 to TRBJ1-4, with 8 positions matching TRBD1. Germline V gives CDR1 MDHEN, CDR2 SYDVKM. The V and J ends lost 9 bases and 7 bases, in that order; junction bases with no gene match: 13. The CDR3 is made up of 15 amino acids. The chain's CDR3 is CASKPQGARGEKLFF. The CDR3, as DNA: TGTGCCAGTAAACCGCAGGGGGCGCGAGGTGAAAAACTGTTTTTT.

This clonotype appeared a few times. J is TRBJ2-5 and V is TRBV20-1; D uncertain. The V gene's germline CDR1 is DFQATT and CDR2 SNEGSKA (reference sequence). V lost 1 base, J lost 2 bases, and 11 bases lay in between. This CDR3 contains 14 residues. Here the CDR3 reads CSARAPGQQETQYF. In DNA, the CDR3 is TGCAGTGCTAGAGCCCCTGGGCAGCAAGAGACCCAGTACTTC.

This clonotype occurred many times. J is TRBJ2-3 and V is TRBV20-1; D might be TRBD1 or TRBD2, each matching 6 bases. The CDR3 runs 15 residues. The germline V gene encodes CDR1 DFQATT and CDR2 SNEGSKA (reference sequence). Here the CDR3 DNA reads TGCAGCGGAGGGTCGGGACAATCACTCGGTGGTACGCAGTATTTT. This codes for CSGGSGQSLGGTQYF.

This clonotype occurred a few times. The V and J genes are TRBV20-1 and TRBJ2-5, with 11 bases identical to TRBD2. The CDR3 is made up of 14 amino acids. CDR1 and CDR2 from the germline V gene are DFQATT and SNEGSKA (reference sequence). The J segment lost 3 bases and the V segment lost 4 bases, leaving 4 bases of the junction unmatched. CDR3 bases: TGCAGTGCTACCAAGACTAGCGGGAAAGAGACCCAGTACTTC. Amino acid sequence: CSATKTSGKETQYF.

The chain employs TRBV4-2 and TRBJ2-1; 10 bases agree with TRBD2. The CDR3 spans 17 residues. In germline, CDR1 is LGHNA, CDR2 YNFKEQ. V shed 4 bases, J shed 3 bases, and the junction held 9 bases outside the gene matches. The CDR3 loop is CASSPGLADLYYNEQFF. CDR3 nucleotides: TGTGCCAGCAGCCCAGGACTAGCGGACTTATACTACAATGAGCAGTTCTTC.

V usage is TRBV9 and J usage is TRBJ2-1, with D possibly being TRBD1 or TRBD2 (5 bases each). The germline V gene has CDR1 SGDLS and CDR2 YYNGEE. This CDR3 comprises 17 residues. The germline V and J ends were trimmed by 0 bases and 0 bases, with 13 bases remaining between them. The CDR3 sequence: CASSVAGAGSSYNEQFF. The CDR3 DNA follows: TGTGCCAGCAGCGTAGCTGGGGCGGGTAGCTCCTACAATGAGCAGTTCTTC.